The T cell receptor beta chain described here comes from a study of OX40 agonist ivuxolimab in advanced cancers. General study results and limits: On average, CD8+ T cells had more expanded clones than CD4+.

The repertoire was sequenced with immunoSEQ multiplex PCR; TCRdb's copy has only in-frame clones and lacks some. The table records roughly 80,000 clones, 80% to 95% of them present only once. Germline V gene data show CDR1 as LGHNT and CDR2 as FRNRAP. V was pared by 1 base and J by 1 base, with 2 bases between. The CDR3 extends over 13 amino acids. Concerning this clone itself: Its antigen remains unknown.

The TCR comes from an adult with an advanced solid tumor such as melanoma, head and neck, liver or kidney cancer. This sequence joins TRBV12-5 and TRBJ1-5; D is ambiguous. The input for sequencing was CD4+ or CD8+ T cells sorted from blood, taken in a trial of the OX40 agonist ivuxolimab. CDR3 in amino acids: CASGLGSNQPQHF. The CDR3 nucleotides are TGTGCTAGTGGTTTGGGCAGCAATCAGCCCCAGCATTTT.